The present TCR beta chain was sequenced within a study of T cells expressing NK-cell markers. Study-level information: Seven of eight sequenced donors tested HCMV-seropositive; one tested seronegative.

Reprocessing the 5' RACE reads, TCRdb reports a single entry for every CDR3 protein and omits DNA. The ten most abundant clones cover 3.5% to 4.5% of a sample with hundreds of thousands of distinct CDR3 sequences. Germline-derived CDR1 and CDR2 are MNHNS and SASEGT. This CDR3 has 15 amino acids. The receptor comes from a man between 18 and 35 years old in good health. The genes are TRBV6-1 and TRBJ1-4; with no DNA, the TCRdb D assignment of TRBD1 cannot be verified. Material: blood T cells: a sorted CD56 or NKG2C T cell subset, CD4+ or CD8+ T cells, or bulk PBMC T cells (not recorded which). The CDR3 sequence: CASRDLDRGSEKLFF.